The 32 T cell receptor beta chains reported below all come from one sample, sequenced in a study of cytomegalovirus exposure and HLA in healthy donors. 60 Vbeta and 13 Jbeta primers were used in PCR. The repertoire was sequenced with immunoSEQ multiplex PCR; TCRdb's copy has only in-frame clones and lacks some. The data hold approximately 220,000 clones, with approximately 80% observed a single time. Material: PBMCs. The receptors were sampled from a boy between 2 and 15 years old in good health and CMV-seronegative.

The chain's CDR3 is CASSVADLASMNTEAFF. The DNA for the CDR3 is TGTGCCAGCAGCGTAGCTGATCTTGCTAGCATGAACACTGAAGCTTTCTTT. The rearrangement uses TRBV9 and TRBJ1-1, with no clear D. Trimming stripped 0 bases from V and 0 bases from J, with 15 bases between. The CDR3 has 17 amino acids. Germline V gene sequence: CDR1 SGDLS, CDR2 YYNGEE.

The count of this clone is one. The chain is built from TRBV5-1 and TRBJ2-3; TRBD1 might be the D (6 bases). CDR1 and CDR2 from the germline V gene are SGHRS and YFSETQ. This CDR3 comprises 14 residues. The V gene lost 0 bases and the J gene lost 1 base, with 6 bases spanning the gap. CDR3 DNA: TGCGCCAGCAGCTTGGAGGGGGGCACAGATACGCAGTATTTT. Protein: CASSLEGGTDTQYF.

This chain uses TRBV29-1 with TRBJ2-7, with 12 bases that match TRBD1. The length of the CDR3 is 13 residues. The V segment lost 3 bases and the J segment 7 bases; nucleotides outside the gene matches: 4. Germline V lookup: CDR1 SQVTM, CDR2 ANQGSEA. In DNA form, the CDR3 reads TGCAGCGTTGAGGGGACAGGGGGCGGGGAGCAGTACTTC. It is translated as CSVEGTGGGEQYF.

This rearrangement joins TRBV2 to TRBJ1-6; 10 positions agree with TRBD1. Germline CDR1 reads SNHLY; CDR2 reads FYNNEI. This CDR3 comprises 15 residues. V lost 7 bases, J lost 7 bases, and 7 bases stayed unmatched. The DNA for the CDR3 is TGTGCCAGCATTCCTCCGGGACAGGGGAATTCACCCCTCCACTTT. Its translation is CASIPPGQGNSPLHF.

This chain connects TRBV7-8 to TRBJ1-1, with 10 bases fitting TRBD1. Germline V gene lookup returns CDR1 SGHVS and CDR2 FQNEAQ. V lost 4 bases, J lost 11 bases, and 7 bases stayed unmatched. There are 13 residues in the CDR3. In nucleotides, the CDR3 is TGTGCCAGCAGCTACCTGACAGGGGGCTATGCTTTCTTT. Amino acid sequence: CASSYLTGGYAFF.

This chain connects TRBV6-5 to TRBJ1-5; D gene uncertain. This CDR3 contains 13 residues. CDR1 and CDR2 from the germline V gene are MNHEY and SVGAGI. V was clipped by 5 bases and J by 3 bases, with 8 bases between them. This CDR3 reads CASSEAYNQPQHF. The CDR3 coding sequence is TGTGCCAGCAGTGAAGCCTACAATCAGCCCCAGCATTTT.

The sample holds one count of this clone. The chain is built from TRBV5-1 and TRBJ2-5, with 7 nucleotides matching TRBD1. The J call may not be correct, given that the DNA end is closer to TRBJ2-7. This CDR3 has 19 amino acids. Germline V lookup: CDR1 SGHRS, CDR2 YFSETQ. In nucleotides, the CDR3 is TGCGCCAGCAGCTTACACAACATTCCGGGACAGCGGACCTCCTACGAGCAGTACTTC. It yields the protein CASSLHNIPGQRTSYEQYF.

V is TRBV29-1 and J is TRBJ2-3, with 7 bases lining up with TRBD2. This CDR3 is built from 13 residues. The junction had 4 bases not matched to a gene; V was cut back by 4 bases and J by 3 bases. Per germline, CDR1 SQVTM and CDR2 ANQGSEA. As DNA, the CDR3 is TGCAGCGTTGTAGGGAGGGTGACAGATACGCAGTATTTT. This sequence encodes CSVVGRVTDTQYF.

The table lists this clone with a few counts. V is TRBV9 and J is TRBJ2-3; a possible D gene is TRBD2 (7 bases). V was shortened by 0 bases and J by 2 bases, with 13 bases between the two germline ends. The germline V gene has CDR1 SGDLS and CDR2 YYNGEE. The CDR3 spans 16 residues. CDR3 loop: CASSVGGGSLTDTQYF. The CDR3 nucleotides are TGTGCCAGCAGCGTAGGGGGGGGCAGCCTCACAGATACGCAGTATTTT.

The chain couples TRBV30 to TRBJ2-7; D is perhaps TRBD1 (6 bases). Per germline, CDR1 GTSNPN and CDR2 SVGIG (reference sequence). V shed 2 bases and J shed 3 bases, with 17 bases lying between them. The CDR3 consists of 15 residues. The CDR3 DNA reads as TGTGCCTGGAGTCCAATCCGGGACACCCTCTACGAGCAGTACTTC. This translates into CAWSPIRDTLYEQYF.

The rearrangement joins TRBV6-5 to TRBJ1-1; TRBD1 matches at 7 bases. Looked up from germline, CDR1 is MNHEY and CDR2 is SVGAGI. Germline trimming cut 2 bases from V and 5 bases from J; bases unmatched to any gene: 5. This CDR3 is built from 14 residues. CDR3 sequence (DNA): TGTGCCAGCAGTTACCGAGACAGGGAGACTGAAGCTTTCTTT. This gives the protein CASSYRDRETEAFF.

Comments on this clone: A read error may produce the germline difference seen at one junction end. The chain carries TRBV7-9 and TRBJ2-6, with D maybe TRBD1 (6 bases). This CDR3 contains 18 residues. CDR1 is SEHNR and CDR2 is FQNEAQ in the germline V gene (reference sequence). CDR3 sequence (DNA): TGTTCCAGCAGCTTAGGGTCAGGGGCCCCCTCTGGGGCCAACGTCCTGACTTTC. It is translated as CSSSLGSGAPSGANVLTF.

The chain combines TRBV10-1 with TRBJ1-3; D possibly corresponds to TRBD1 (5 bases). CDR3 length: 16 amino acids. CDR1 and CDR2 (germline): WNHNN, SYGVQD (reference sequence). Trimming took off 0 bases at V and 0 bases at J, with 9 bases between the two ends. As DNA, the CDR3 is TGCGCCAGCAGTGAGTCGAGGGGACTCTCTGGAAACACCATATATTTT. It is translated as CASSESRGLSGNTIYF.

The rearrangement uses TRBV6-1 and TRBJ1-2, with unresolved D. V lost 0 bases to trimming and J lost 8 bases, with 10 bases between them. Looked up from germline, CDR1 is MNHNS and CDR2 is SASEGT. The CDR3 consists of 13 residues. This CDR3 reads CASSEARLTGYTF. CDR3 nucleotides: TGTGCCAGCAGTGAAGCGCGGTTGACCGGCTACACCTTC.

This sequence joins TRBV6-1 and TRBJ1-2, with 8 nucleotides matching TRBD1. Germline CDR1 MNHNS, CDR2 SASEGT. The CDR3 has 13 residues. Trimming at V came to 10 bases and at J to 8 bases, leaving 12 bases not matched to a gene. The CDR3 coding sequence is TGTGCCACCCCCGGACAGGGTTTAGGCGGCTACACCTTC. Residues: CATPGQGLGGYTF.

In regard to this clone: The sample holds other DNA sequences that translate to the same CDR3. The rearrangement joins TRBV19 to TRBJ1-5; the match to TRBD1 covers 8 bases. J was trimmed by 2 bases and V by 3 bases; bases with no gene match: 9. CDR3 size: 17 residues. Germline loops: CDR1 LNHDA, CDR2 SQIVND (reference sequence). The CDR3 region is CASSIGDRGGGNQPQHF. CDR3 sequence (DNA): TGTGCCAGTAGTATCGGAGACAGGGGAGGTGGCAATCAGCCCCAGCATTTT.

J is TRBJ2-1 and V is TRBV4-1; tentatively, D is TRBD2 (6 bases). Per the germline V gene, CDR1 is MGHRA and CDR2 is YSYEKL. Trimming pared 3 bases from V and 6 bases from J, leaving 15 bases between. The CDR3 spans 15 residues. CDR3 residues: CASSHASVDSNEQFF. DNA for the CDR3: TGCGCCAGCAGCCACGCTAGCGTGGACTCCAATGAGCAGTTCTTC.

The CDR3 reads CASSIGTGGSYSNQPQHF. The CDR3 DNA is TGTGCCAGTAGTATCGGGACAGGGGGCTCATATAGCAATCAGCCCCAGCATTTT. The V and J genes are TRBV19 and TRBJ1-5; 12 bases are shared with TRBD1. J was trimmed by 0 bases and V by 3 bases; bases with no gene match: 6. This CDR3 contains 18 residues. Per the germline V gene, CDR1 is LNHDA and CDR2 is SQIVND (reference sequence).

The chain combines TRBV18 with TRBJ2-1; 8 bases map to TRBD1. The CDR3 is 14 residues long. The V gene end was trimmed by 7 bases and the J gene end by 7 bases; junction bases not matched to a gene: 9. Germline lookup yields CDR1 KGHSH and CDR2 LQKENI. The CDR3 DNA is TGTGCCAGCTTTCTAGGACAGGGTTGGAATGAGCAGTTCTTC. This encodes CASFLGQGWNEQFF.

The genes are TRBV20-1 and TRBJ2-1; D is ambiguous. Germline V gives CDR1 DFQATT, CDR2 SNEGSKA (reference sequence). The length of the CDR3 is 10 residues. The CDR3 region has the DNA TGCAGCCCCCGTAGAGATGAGCAGTTCTTC. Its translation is CSPRRDEQFF.

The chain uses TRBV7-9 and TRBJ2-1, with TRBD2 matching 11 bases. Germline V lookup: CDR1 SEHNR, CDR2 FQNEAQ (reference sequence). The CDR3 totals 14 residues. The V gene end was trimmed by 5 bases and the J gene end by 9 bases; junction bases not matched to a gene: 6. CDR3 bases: TGTGCCAGCAGCCGTATAGCGGGAGGGCTTGAGCAGTTCTTC. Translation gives CASSRIAGGLEQFF. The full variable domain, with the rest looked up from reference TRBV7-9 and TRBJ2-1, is DTGVSQNPRHKITKRGQNVTFRCDPISEHNRLYWYRQTLGQGPEFLTYFQNEAQLEKSRLLSDRFSAERPKGSFSTLEIQRTEQGDSAMYLCASSRIAGGLEQFFGPGTRLTVL.

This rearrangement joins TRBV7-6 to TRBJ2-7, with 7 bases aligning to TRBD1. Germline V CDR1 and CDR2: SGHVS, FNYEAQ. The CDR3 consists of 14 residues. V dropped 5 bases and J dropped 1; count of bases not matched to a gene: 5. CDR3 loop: CASSARDSSYEQYF. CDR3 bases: TGTGCCAGCAGCGCCCGGGACAGTTCCTACGAGCAGTACTTC.

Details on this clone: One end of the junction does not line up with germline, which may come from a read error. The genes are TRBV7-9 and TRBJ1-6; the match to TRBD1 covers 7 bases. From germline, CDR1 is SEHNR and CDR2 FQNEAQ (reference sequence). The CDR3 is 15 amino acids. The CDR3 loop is CASSLFIRTGGKCYF. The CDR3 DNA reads TGTGCCAGCAGCTTATTCATTCGGACAGGCGGTAAGTGTTACTTT.

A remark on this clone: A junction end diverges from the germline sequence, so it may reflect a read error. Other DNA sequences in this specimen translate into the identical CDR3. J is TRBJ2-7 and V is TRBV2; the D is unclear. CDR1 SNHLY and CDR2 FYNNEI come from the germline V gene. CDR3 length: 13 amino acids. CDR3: CAIVDWITYEQYF. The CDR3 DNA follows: TGTGCCATCGTTGACTGGATAACCTACGAGCAGTACTTT.

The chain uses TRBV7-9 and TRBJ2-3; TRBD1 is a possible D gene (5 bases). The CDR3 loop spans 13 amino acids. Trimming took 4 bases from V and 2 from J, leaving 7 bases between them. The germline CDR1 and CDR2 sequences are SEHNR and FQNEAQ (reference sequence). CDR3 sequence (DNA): TGTGCCAGCAGCTGGACAATCACAGATACGCAGTATTTT. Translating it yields CASSWTITDTQYF.

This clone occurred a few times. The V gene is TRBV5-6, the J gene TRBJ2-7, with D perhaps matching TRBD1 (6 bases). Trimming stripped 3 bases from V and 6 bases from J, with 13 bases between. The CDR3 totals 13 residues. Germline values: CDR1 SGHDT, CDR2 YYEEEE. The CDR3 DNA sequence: TGTGCCAGCAGCTCCAGGGGCCAGGGCGAGCAGTACTTC. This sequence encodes CASSSRGQGEQYF.

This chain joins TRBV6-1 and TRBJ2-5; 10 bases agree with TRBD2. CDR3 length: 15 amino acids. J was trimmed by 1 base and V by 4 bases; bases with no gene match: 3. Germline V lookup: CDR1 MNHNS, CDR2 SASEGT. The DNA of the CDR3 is TGTGCCAGCAGTGCATTAGCGGGGGGCCAAGAGACCCAGTACTTC. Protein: CASSALAGGQETQYF.

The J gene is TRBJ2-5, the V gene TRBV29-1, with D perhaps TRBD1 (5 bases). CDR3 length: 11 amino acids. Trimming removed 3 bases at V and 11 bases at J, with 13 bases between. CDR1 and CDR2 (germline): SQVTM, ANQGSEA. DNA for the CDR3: TGCAGCGTTGACAGGGAAGGCAATCAGTACTTC. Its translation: CSVDREGNQYF.

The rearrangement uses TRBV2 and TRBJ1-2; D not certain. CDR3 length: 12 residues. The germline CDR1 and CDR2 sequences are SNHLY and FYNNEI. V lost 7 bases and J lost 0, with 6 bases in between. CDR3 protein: CASTQANYGYTF. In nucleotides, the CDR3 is TGTGCCAGCACGCAGGCTAACTATGGCTACACCTTC. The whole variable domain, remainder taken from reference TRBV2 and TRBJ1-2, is EPEVTQTPSHQVTQMGQEVILRCVPISNHLYFYWYRQILGQKVEFLVSFYNNEISEKSEIFDDQFSVERPDGSNFTLKIRSTKLEDSAMYFCASTQANYGYTFGSGTRLTVV.

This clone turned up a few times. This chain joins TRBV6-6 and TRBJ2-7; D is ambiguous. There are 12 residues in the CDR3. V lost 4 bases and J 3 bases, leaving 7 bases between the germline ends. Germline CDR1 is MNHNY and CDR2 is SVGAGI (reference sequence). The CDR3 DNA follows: TGTGCCAGCAGTTTGCAGGACTACGAGCAGTACTTC. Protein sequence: CASSLQDYEQYF.

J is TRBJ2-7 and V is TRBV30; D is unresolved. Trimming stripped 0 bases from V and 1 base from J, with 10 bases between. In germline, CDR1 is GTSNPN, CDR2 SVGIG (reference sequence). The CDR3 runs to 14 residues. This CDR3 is CAWSVEPLSYEQYF. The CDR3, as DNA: TGTGCCTGGAGTGTGGAGCCCCTATCCTACGAGCAGTACTTC.

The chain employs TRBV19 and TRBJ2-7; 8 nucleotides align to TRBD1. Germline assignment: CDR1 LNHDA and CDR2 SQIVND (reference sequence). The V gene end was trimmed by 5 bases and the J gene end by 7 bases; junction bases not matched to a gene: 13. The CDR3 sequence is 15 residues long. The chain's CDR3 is CASSPRQGSLLEQYF. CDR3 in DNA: TGTGCCAGTAGTCCCCGACAGGGGTCTCTTTTGGAGCAGTACTTC.